The source of this TCR beta chain is a study of OX40 agonist ivuxolimab in advanced cancers. Study background: Approximately 41% of patients had received prior checkpoint inhibitor therapy.

A note on this clone: Antigen unknown.

Study-wide results and limits: Circulating CD4+ and CD8+ T cells showed clonal expansion by week 6 at 0.1 to 3.0 mg/kg.

Autoimmune disease history or systemic immunosuppression excluded patients. The CDR3 is 11 residues long. Trimming removed 7 bases at V and 8 bases at J, with 11 bases between. Per the germline V gene, CDR1 is MNHEY and CDR2 is SMNVEV (reference sequence). This table comes from immunoSEQ multiplex PCR, and its TCRdb copy is limited to in-frame clones, with some not included. The repertoire consists of roughly 19,000 clones, with about 88% occurring once and the leading ten covering about 10%. The chain carries TRBV27 and TRBJ1-2; D uncertain. The source of this sequence is an adult with an advanced solid tumor such as melanoma, head and neck, liver or kidney cancer. The sequencing here drew on CD4+ or CD8+ T cells sorted from blood, taken in a trial of the OX40 agonist ivuxolimab. In DNA, the CDR3 is TGTGCCAGCATCGGGATCGAAGGCTACACCTTC. The encoded protein is CASIGIEGYTF.